These 32 T cell receptor beta chains originate from one sample sequenced in a study of T cells in Graves' hyperthyroidism and ophthalmopathy. Authors of the study amplified TCR beta CDR3 regions from RNA transcripts. The study used the HTBI primer set for a first-round RT-PCR of the TCR CDR3. TCRdb re-analysed the multiplex PCR reads in MiXCR, keeping a single row per CDR3 protein. This sample has a few hundred thousand distinct CDR3 sequences, with 14% to 15% found just once. Sequencing was carried out using blood. All receptors come from a woman aged 25-40 years with Graves' hyperthyroidism.

The sample holds a few counts of this clonotype. The chain couples TRBV5-6 to TRBJ2-3; possibly TRBD1 for D (7 bases). Germline V lookup: CDR1 SGHDT, CDR2 YYEEEE. Trimming left V 4 bases short and J 0 bases short, with 21 bases between. The CDR3 sequence is 18 residues long. CDR3 residues: CASSGGTAYSSSTDTQYF. In nucleotides, the CDR3 is TGTGCCAGCAGCGGAGGGACAGCTTACTCATCTAGCACAGATACGCAGTATTTT. Full variable domain (rest looked up from reference TRBV5-6 and TRBJ2-3): DAGVTQSPTHLIKTRGQQVTLRCSPKSGHDTVSWYQQALGQGPQFIFQYYEEEERQRGNFPDRFSGHQFPNYSSELNVNALLLGDSALYLCASSGGTAYSSSTDTQYFGPGTRLTVL.

The chain uses TRBV6-1 and TRBJ1-5; D is ambiguous. This CDR3 is built from 13 residues. Germline-derived CDR1 and CDR2 are MNHNS and SASEGT. V gave up 2 bases and J gave up 2 bases, with 4 bases separating them. The CDR3 DNA is TGTGCCAGCAGTGAAATTGGCAATCAGCCCCAGCATTTT. It yields the protein CASSEIGNQPQHF.

The chain links TRBV9 to TRBJ2-7, with D possibly being TRBD1 (6 bases). Trimming took off 3 bases at V and 3 bases at J, with 13 bases between the two ends. CDR3 length equals 14 residues. Germline V CDR1 and CDR2: SGDLS, YYNGEE. The CDR3 here is CASSEGVGSYEQYF. CDR3 nucleotides: TGTGCCAGCAGCGAGGGGGTAGGGAGCTACGAGCAGTACTTC.

V is TRBV4-1 and J is TRBJ2-1; 11 bases match TRBD2. CDR1 is MGHRA and CDR2 is YSYEKL in the germline V gene. The V gene end was trimmed by 3 bases and the J gene end by 9 bases; junction bases not matched to a gene: 10. The CDR3 has 16 amino acids. The CDR3 region has the DNA TGCGCCAGCAGCCAGTTAACTAGCGGGGGCCAGACTGAGCAGTTCTTC. Its protein is CASSQLTSGGQTEQFF.

This chain connects TRBV9 to TRBJ2-1; TRBD2 agrees at 8 bases. Germline loops: CDR1 SGDLS, CDR2 YYNGEE. The CDR3 loop spans 15 amino acids. V shed 2 bases, J shed 3 bases, and the junction held 4 bases outside the gene matches. The CDR3 DNA is TGTGCCAGCAGCGTTAGCGGGACGGTCTACAATGAGCAGTTCTTC. Amino acids: CASSVSGTVYNEQFF.

This clonotype occurred many times. V usage is TRBV18 and J usage is TRBJ1-2; the D gene is possibly TRBD1 (5 bases). The V end was cut by 3 bases, the J end by 4 bases, with 9 bases between. Germline assignment: CDR1 KGHSH and CDR2 LQKENI. This CDR3 spans 13 amino acids. In DNA form, the CDR3 reads TGTGCCAGCTCACCTGGGACGGCCTATGGCTACACCTTC. It is translated as CASSPGTAYGYTF.

This clonotype was picked up many times. This chain uses TRBV11-3 with TRBJ2-2; 12 bases are a match to TRBD2. CDR1 and CDR2 from the germline V gene are SGHNT and YENEEA. After removal of 2 bases from V and 5 bases from J, the junction contained 3 bases not matched to a gene. CDR3 length equals 16 residues. CDR3 amino acids: CASSLRGLAGTGELFF. The DNA for the CDR3 is TGTGCCAGCAGCTTACGAGGACTAGCGGGGACCGGGGAGCTGTTTTTT.

This clonotype was observed at least ten times. The chain has TRBV18 and TRBJ2-2; D may be TRBD1 (6 bases). The CDR3 covers 15 residues. Germline V gives CDR1 KGHSH, CDR2 LQKENI. Trimming shortened V by 1 base and J by 3 bases, and 9 bases separated the two germline ends. CDR3 residues: CASSPRGPDTGELFF. CDR3 bases: TGTGCCAGCTCACCACGGGGGCCAGACACCGGGGAGCTGTTTTTT.

CDR3 coding DNA: TGCAGTGCTACTATCCCTAGCTTACTCACAGATACGCAGTATTTT. This gives the protein CSATIPSLLTDTQYF. The rearrangement links TRBV20-1 to TRBJ2-3; a possible D gene is TRBD2 (5 bases). Deletions cut 4 bases from V and 2 bases from J, with 16 bases between. Germline CDR1 DFQATT, CDR2 SNEGSKA (reference sequence). The CDR3 contains 15 residues.

The J gene is TRBJ2-1, the V gene TRBV20-1; TRBD1 is a possible D gene (6 bases). The germline V gene encodes CDR1 DFQATT and CDR2 SNEGSKA (reference sequence). Trimming pared 0 bases from V and 2 bases from J, leaving 11 bases between. The CDR3 totals 15 residues. CDR3 DNA: TGCAGTGCTAGAGATCTCAGGGACACCTACAATGAGCAGTTCTTC. Its translation: CSARDLRDTYNEQFF.

This clonotype was counted a few times. The chain joins TRBV28 to TRBJ2-5, with a possible D match to TRBD1 (6 bases). Germline CDR1 and CDR2: MDHEN and SYDVKM. Trimming took 5 bases from V and 3 from J, leaving 10 bases between them. This CDR3 is built from 13 residues. Written as DNA, the CDR3 is TGTGCCAGCAGTCACAGGGCAAAAGAGACCCAGTACTTC. This translates into CASSHRAKETQYF.

In its sample, this clonotype was seen many times. The chain carries TRBV10-3 and TRBJ2-3, with D tentatively TRBD1 (6 bases). The CDR3 extends over 16 amino acids. The ends were cut back, 5 bases at V and 0 bases at J, with 15 bases in the middle. Germline V gives CDR1 ENHRY, CDR2 SYGVKD. This CDR3 reads CAISPRGQASTDTQYF. In nucleotides, the CDR3 is TGTGCCATCAGTCCCAGGGGCCAAGCTAGCACAGATACGCAGTATTTT.

This clonotype came up a few times. This sequence joins TRBV2 and TRBJ1-4, with 8 bases lining up with TRBD1. CDR3 length: 14 residues. Germline V gene data show CDR1 as SNHLY and CDR2 as FYNNEI. J gave up 8 bases and V 6 bases, and 8 bases lay outside the gene matches. The CDR3 DNA reads as TGTGCCAGCAGAGATGACAGGGGAGGGGAAAAACTGTTTTTT. Translating gives CASRDDRGGEKLFF.

This sequence joins TRBV20-1 and TRBJ1-3; 7 bases line up with TRBD1. The CDR3 consists of 17 residues. The germline V gene has CDR1 DFQATT and CDR2 SNEGSKA (reference sequence). The J segment lost 0 bases and the V segment lost 0 bases, leaving 8 bases of the junction unmatched. This chain's CDR3 is CSAREDRPSSSGNTIYF. The CDR3 DNA follows: TGCAGTGCTAGAGAGGACAGGCCTTCGAGCTCTGGAAACACCATATATTTT.

Only one count was recorded for this clonotype. The chain is built from TRBV24-1 and TRBJ2-3; TRBD1 matches at 11 bases. The CDR3 is made up of 13 amino acids. Trimming removed 9 bases from V and 3 bases from J; junction bases left unmatched: 1. Per the germline V gene, CDR1 is KGHDR and CDR2 is SFDVKD. The CDR3 DNA follows: TGTGCCACCGGACAGGGGGCGACAGATACGCAGTATTTT. It yields the protein CATGQGATDTQYF.

The table lists this clonotype with many counts. The J gene is TRBJ2-3, the V gene TRBV7-2; 7 bases are shared with TRBD2. The V gene end was trimmed by 5 bases and the J gene end by 5 bases; junction bases not matched to a gene: 10. Germline lookup yields CDR1 SGHTA and CDR2 FQGNSA. The CDR3 spans 15 residues. As DNA, the CDR3 is TGTGCCAGCAGCCGGGGGTTAGCGGGTATAGATACGCAGTATTTT. Protein: CASSRGLAGIDTQYF.

V gene TRBV5-4 combines with J gene TRBJ1-5, with TRBD1 as a possible D gene (6 bases). The germline V gene has CDR1 SGHNT and CDR2 YYREEE (reference sequence). The CDR3 runs 16 residues. V was clipped by 2 bases and J by 1 base, with 13 bases between them. CDR3 amino acids: CASSLGGRGSNQPQHF. In DNA form, the CDR3 reads TGTGCCAGCAGCTTAGGAGGCAGGGGAAGCAATCAGCCCCAGCATTTT. The full variable domain, completed using reference TRBV5-4 and TRBJ1-5, is ETGVTQSPTHLIKTRGQQVTLRCSSQSGHNTVSWYQQALGQGPQFIFQYYREEENGRGNFPPRFSGLQFPNYSSELNVNALELDDSALYLCASSLGGRGSNQPQHFGDGTRLSIL.

There are a few counts of this clonotype. The V and J genes are TRBV12-3 or TRBV12-4 and TRBJ2-5; 7 bases fit TRBD2. The CDR3 spans 14 residues. V was clipped by 3 bases and J by 2 bases; unmatched bases: 3. CDR3 DNA sequence: TGTGCCAGCAGTTTCGGGGGGATACAAGAGACCCAGTACTTC. Its protein product is CASSFGGIQETQYF.

This clonotype was recorded at least ten times. The chain links TRBV28 to TRBJ2-1; 8 bases line up with TRBD2. Per germline, CDR1 MDHEN and CDR2 SYDVKM. This CDR3 region has 14 residues. The junction had 6 bases not matched to a gene; V was cut back by 7 bases and J by 4 bases. The CDR3, as DNA: TGTGCCAGCATCGGCGGGAGGCTATACAATGAGCAGTTCTTC. Translation gives CASIGGRLYNEQFF. The full variable domain, completed using reference TRBV28 and TRBJ2-1, is DVKVTQSSRYLVKRTGEKVFLECVQDMDHENMFWYRQDPGLGLRLIYFSYDVKMKEKGDIPEGYSVSREKKERFSLILESASTNQTSMYLCASIGGRLYNEQFFGPGTRLTVL.

The chain links TRBV5-1 to TRBJ2-1, with TRBD2 as a possible D gene (7 bases). This CDR3 contains 15 residues. The ends were cut back, 0 bases at V and 8 bases at J, with 15 bases in the middle. CDR1 and CDR2 (germline): SGHRS, YFSETQ. CDR3 in amino acids: CASSLESGTIDEQFF. The CDR3 region has the DNA TGCGCCAGCAGCTTGGAAAGCGGGACAATCGATGAGCAGTTCTTC.

This clonotype was observed a handful of times. The chain joins TRBV2 to TRBJ2-7; 8 nucleotides align to TRBD2. The junction had 4 bases not matched to a gene; V was cut back by 0 bases and J by 3 bases. From germline, CDR1 is SNHLY and CDR2 FYNNEI. CDR3 length: 15 amino acids. CDR3 in amino acids: CASSEAGSGSYEQYF. CDR3 sequence (DNA): TGTGCCAGCAGTGAAGCGGGCAGCGGGAGCTACGAGCAGTACTTC.

Ten or more counts support this clonotype. The rearrangement joins TRBV13 to TRBJ2-3; 11 bases line up with TRBD2. Germline CDR1 is PRHDT and CDR2 is FYEKMQ (reference sequence). V lost 4 bases to trimming and J lost 9 bases; unmatched junction nucleotides: 12. The CDR3 runs to 16 residues. The CDR3 is CASSWAASGRSETQYF. In nucleotides, the CDR3 is TGTGCCAGCAGCTGGGCGGCTAGCGGGAGGTCGGAGACGCAGTATTTT.

J is TRBJ1-1 and V is TRBV2; D is perhaps TRBD1 (5 bases). In germline, CDR1 is SNHLY, CDR2 FYNNEI. The CDR3 extends over 13 amino acids. Trimming removed 4 bases at V and 0 bases at J, with 6 bases between. The CDR3 DNA reads TGTGCCAGCAGTGCGGGGGTGAACACTGAAGCTTTCTTT. The encoded protein is CASSAGVNTEAFF. The variable domain in full, completed from reference TRBV2 and TRBJ1-1, reads EPEVTQTPSHQVTQMGQEVILRCVPISNHLYFYWYRQILGQKVEFLVSFYNNEISEKSEIFDDQFSVERPDGSNFTLKIRSTKLEDSAMYFCASSAGVNTEAFFGQGTRLTVV.

There are a few counts of this clonotype. The chain has TRBV29-1 and TRBJ2-5, with a weak D call TRBD2 (6 bases). The germline CDR1 and CDR2 sequences are SQVTM and ANQGSEA. The CDR3 is 14 residues long. V gave up 7 bases and J gave up 2 bases, with 17 bases separating them. CDR3 protein: CSDQRDSVQETQYF. CDR3 bases: TGCAGCGACCAACGGGACTCCGTACAAGAGACCCAGTACTTC.

V is TRBV27 and J is TRBJ2-5, with 14 bases aligning to TRBD2. The end of the DNA is better explained by TRBJ2-1, so the J call may be wrong. Germline V gives CDR1 MNHEY, CDR2 SMNVEV (reference sequence). CDR3 length: 16 amino acids. The CDR3: CASSPGTSGREETQFF. The CDR3 DNA reads TGTGCCAGCAGTCCCGGGACTAGCGGGAGAGAAGAGACCCAGTTCTTC.

This clonotype was found a few times. This chain uses TRBV10-3 with TRBJ2-3; 11 bases agree with TRBD2. CDR3 length equals 15 residues. The V and J ends lost 3 bases and 1 base, in that order; junction bases with no gene match: 0. Germline-derived CDR1 and CDR2 are ENHRY and SYGVKD. DNA of the CDR3: TGTGCCATCAGTGAACTAGCGGGAGGCACAGATACGCAGTATTTT. Encoded protein: CAISELAGGTDTQYF.

The table lists this clonotype with many counts. The J gene is TRBJ1-1, the V gene TRBV2; D not certain. Trimming took 9 bases from V and 2 from J, leaving 16 bases between them. Germline CDR1 SNHLY, CDR2 FYNNEI. The CDR3 length is 14 residues. CDR3 sequence (DNA): TGTGCCAGGACTAAAGGTCCAGGCAACACTGAAGCTTTCTTT. This gives the protein CARTKGPGNTEAFF. The whole variable domain, remainder taken from reference TRBV2 and TRBJ1-1, is EPEVTQTPSHQVTQMGQEVILRCVPISNHLYFYWYRQILGQKVEFLVSFYNNEISEKSEIFDDQFSVERPDGSNFTLKIRSTKLEDSAMYFCARTKGPGNTEAFFGQGTRLTVV.

This clonotype was detected many times. The rearrangement joins TRBV12-3 or TRBV12-4 to TRBJ2-3; 14 bases are shared with TRBD2. The V segment lost 6 bases and the J segment 6 bases; nucleotides outside the gene matches: 2. This CDR3 has 14 residues. In DNA form, the CDR3 reads TGTGCCAGCAGAGGGACTAGCGGGAGTGATACGCAGTATTTT. It specifies CASRGTSGSDTQYF.

This clonotype was found many times. This chain connects TRBV20-1 to TRBJ1-2; D ambiguous. The CDR3 runs to 13 residues. Germline assignment: CDR1 DFQATT and CDR2 SNEGSKA (reference sequence). The CDR3 reads CSLTIGLNYGYTF. Written as DNA, the CDR3 is TGCAGCCTGACGATTGGCCTAAACTATGGCTACACCTTC.

This clonotype has just one count. The chain carries TRBV10-3 and TRBJ2-1; a weak D match, TRBD1 (6 bases). The germline V gene has CDR1 ENHRY and CDR2 SYGVKD. This CDR3 spans 14 amino acids. Trimming left V 7 bases short and J 3 bases short, with 13 bases between. CDR3 sequence reads: CAIKGRGDYNEQFF. In DNA, the CDR3 is TGTGCCATCAAGGGCAGGGGCGACTACAATGAGCAGTTCTTC.

In this sample, this clonotype turned up a few times. This rearrangement joins TRBV29-1 to TRBJ2-5; 11 bases agree with TRBD2. V dropped 7 bases and J dropped 3; count of bases not matched to a gene: 4. The germline V gene encodes CDR1 SQVTM and CDR2 ANQGSEA. The CDR3 loop spans 13 amino acids. The CDR3 spells CSELAGGEETQYF. In DNA, the CDR3 is TGCAGCGAGTTAGCGGGAGGGGAAGAGACCCAGTACTTC.

This clonotype was counted between two and nine times. V and J are TRBV4-1 and TRBJ1-5; possibly TRBD1 for D (5 bases). This CDR3 comprises 16 residues. Trimming stripped 1 base from V and 0 bases from J, with 10 bases between. Germline CDR1 MGHRA, CDR2 YSYEKL. In nucleotides, the CDR3 is TGCGCCAGCAGCCAAGTTTCCGGGGGTAGCAATCAGCCCCAGCATTTT. Protein product: CASSQVSGGSNQPQHF.